The clone carrying this TCR beta chain has only one observation. Its target is unknown. The germline V and J ends were trimmed by 11 bases and 7 bases, with 23 bases remaining between them. The germline V gene encodes CDR1 MNHEY and CDR2 SVGAGI. CDR3 size: 14 residues. This table comes from immunoSEQ multiplex PCR, and its TCRdb copy is limited to in-frame clones, with some not included. This sample carries 75,000 to 95,000 clones, about 92% of them seen once, and the ten largest clones take 5.3%. Analyses pooled second doses at about 4 or about 12 weeks. This sample stems from a study of T cell responses to AZD1222 COVID-19 vaccine. Study conclusions and caveats: With dominance at 160-218 and 743-854, vaccine-associated CD4 TCRs spanned spike. It was only after the peak T cell response that any repertoires were sampled.

The sample was peripheral blood, taken 28 days after the second AZD1222 dose. This clonotype originated in an adult who received the AZD1222 COVID-19 vaccine. The chain couples TRBV6-5 to TRBJ2-5; D is ambiguous. The CDR3 here is CAHQSETTSMTQYF. The CDR3 bases are TGTGCCCATCAGTCGGAGACAACAAGTATGACCCAGTACTTC.